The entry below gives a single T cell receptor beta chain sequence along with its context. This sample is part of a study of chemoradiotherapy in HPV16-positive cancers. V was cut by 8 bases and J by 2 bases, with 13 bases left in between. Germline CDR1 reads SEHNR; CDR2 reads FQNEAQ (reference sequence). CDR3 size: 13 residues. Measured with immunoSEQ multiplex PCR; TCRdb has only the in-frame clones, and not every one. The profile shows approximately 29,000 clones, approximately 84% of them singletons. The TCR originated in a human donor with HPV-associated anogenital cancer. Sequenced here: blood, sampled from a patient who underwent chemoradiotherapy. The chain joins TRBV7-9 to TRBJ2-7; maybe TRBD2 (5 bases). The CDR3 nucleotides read TGTGCCAGCTCGCGGGTCCCGACCTACGAGCAGTACTTC. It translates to CASSRVPTYEQYF.